Sequencing of this T cell receptor (beta chain) was carried out in a study of T cells in Graves' hyperthyroidism and ophthalmopathy. As for this clonotype: Its antigen remains unidentified.

Study-level points and caveats: Researchers found most expanded thyroid clonotypes above 0.001 in blood as well. Progression to ophthalmopathy was predicted a median of approximately seven months early. Researchers report that a 13 V-J model separated ophthalmopathy from stable hyperthyroidism.

Reasons for excluding patients were uncontrolled infection, other autoimmune disease, pregnancy or lactation. TCR beta CDR3 sequences were amplified from RNA transcripts. In the first-round RT-PCR of the TCR CDR3, the HTBI primer set was used. TCRdb passed the multiplex PCR reads through MiXCR, listing each CDR3 protein once. The sample contains around 540,000 distinct CDR3 sequences, under 60% of which appear only once. The CDR3 length is 15 residues. V was pared by 5 bases and J by 0 bases, with 14 bases between. Germline V gives CDR1 SEHNR, CDR2 FQNEAQ (reference sequence). The rearrangement links TRBV7-9 to TRBJ2-7, with no clear D. The TCR was taken from a young woman with Graves' hyperthyroidism. Sequenced: peripheral blood or thyroid tissue (not recorded which). The CDR3 DNA reads TGTGCCAGCAGCCCTATGGGGATAAGCTCCTACGAGCAGTACTTC. Its protein is CASSPMGISSYEQYF. The full variable domain, completed using reference TRBV7-9 and TRBJ2-7, is DTGVSQNPRHKITKRGQNVTFRCDPISEHNRLYWYRQTLGQGPEFLTYFQNEAQLEKSRLLSDRFSAERPKGSFSTLEIQRTEQGDSAMYLCASSPMGISSYEQYFGPGTRLTVT.